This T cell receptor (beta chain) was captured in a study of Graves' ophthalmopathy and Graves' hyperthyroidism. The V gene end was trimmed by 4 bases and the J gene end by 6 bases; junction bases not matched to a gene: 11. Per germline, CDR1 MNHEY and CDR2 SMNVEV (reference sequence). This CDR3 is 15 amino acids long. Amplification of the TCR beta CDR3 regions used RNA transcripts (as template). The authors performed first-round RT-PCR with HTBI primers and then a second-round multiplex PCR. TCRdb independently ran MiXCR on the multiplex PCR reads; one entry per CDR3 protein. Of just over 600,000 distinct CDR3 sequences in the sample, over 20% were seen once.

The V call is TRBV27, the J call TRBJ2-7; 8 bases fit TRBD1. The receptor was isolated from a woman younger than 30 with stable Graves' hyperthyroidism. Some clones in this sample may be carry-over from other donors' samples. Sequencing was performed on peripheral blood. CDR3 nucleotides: TGTGCCAGCAGTTCGACGACAGGGGTGGTAGTCGAGCAGTACTTC. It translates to CASSSTTGVVVEQYF.